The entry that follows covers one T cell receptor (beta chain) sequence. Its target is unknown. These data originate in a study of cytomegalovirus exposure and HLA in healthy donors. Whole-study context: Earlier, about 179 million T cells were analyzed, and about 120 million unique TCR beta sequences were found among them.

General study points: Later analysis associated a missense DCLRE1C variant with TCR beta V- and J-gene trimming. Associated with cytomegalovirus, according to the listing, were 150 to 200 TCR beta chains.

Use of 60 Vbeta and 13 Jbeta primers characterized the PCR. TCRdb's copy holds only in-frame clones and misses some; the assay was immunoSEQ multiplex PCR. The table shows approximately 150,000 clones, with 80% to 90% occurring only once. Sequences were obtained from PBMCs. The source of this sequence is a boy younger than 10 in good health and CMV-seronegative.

The CDR3 loop is CASTLAGTSTDTQYF. The CDR3 DNA sequence: TGTGCCAGCACACTAGCGGGGACTAGCACAGATACGCAGTATTTT. This chain connects TRBV5-6 to TRBJ2-3; 10 bases line up with TRBD2. The CDR3 consists of 15 residues. Germline V lookup: CDR1 SGHDT, CDR2 YYEEEE. The ends lost 6 bases at V and 0 bases at J; junction bases unmatched: 4. The full variable domain, with the rest looked up from reference TRBV5-6 and TRBJ2-3, is DAGVTQSPTHLIKTRGQQVTLRCSPKSGHDTVSWYQQALGQGPQFIFQYYEEEERQRGNFPDRFSGHQFPNYSSELNVNALLLGDSALYLCASTLAGTSTDTQYFGPGTRLTVL.